A single sample gave rise to the 23 T cell receptor beta chains below, sequenced in a study of cytomegalovirus exposure and HLA in healthy donors (dated by TCRdb to the late 2010s). To prepare the library, the immunoSEQ multiplex PCR assay was applied. Imported from immuneACCESS, the table was reduced by TCRdb to in-frame sequences with V and J called. These copies leave out some clones; in studies compared against another copy, an unresolved V gene accounts for under half, and the cause of the remainder is not known. The table for this sample lists under 200,000 clones; about 81% of them were counted only once. Clones ranked in the top ten supply roughly 1.2% of the sample. The source material was PBMCs. The receptors stem from a woman aged 25 to 39 in good health and CMV-seronegative.

The gene calls are TRBV5-4 and TRBJ1-1; D possibly corresponds to TRBD1 (5 bases). The germline V gene encodes CDR1 SGHNT and CDR2 YYREEE (reference sequence). Trimming left V 4 bases short and J 1 base short, with 14 bases between. This CDR3 is 15 amino acids long. The CDR3 DNA is TGTGCCAGCAGCCGTTCAATCAGGGAGAACACTGAAGCTTTCTTT. This sequence encodes CASSRSIRENTEAFF.

This chain joins TRBV6-6 and TRBJ2-7, with 10 nucleotides matching TRBD2. V gave up 0 bases and J gave up 4 bases; unmatched junction bases: 6. Germline lookup yields CDR1 MNHNY and CDR2 SVGAGI (reference sequence). The length of the CDR3 is 16 residues. CDR3: CASSYSPSGGPYEQYF. The CDR3 DNA sequence: TGTGCCAGCAGTTACTCCCCTAGCGGGGGCCCTTACGAGCAGTACTTC.

The chain carries TRBV10-2 and TRBJ2-2; D unclear. CDR1 and CDR2 from the germline V gene are WSHSY and SAAADI. V was trimmed by 2 bases and J by 4 bases, leaving 17 bases between them. This CDR3 has 17 residues. The CDR3 loop reads CASSEDGPAESTGELFF. For the CDR3, the DNA is TGCGCCAGCAGTGAGGATGGGCCGGCCGAATCCACCGGGGAGCTGTTTTTT.

The rearrangement joins TRBV27 to TRBJ1-5; no reliable D call. The germline V and J ends were trimmed by 3 bases and 11 bases, with 17 bases remaining between them. The CDR3 length is 14 residues. Germline CDR1 and CDR2: MNHEY and SMNVEV (reference sequence). The CDR3 loop reads CASSFHVGGGSQHF. The CDR3 region has the DNA TGTGCCAGCAGTTTCCACGTAGGAGGAGGGTCCCAGCATTTT.

This rearrangement joins TRBV2 to TRBJ1-2, with a tentative D call TRBD1 (6 bases). CDR3 length: 12 amino acids. V shed 5 bases and J shed 4 bases, with 8 bases lying between them. Germline V lookup: CDR1 SNHLY, CDR2 FYNNEI. CDR3 sequence: CASSNRAYGYTF. CDR3 sequence (DNA): TGTGCCAGCAGTAACAGGGCCTATGGCTACACCTTC.

This rearrangement joins TRBV27 to TRBJ2-7; D gene ambiguous. Germline V CDR1 and CDR2: MNHEY, SMNVEV (reference sequence). The germline V and J ends were trimmed by 5 bases and 4 bases, with 15 bases remaining between them. CDR3 length equals 14 residues. The CDR3 DNA is TGTGCCAGCAGTCCTGACTCTCTCGGGTACGAGCAGTACTTC. The encoded protein is CASSPDSLGYEQYF.

The chain employs TRBV28 and TRBJ1-6, with TRBD1 matching 7 bases. The J segment lost 3 bases and the V segment lost 7 bases, leaving 15 bases of the junction unmatched. Germline V gene lookup returns CDR1 MDHEN and CDR2 SYDVKM. The CDR3 length is 18 residues. The CDR3 nucleotides read TGTGCCAGCACGTCTCGACAGGGCCACCTTATCTATAATTCACCCCTCCACTTT. It specifies CASTSRQGHLIYNSPLHF.

The rearrangement links TRBV5-1 to TRBJ1-1, with 7 bases fitting TRBD1. V gave up 0 bases and J gave up 0 bases; unmatched junction bases: 14. This CDR3 region has 19 residues. Germline loops: CDR1 SGHRS, CDR2 YFSETQ. The CDR3 region is CASSLEGNRGGIMNTEAFF. CDR3 in DNA: TGCGCCAGCAGCTTGGAGGGGAACAGGGGTGGAATAATGAACACTGAAGCTTTCTTT.

The V gene is TRBV5-8, the J gene TRBJ1-2; D gene uncertain. The CDR3 length is 16 residues. Trimming stripped 1 base from V and 5 bases from J, with 18 bases between. Germline CDR1 is SGHTS and CDR2 is YDEGEE. CDR3 in amino acids: CASSLLTKATSYGYTF. As DNA, the CDR3 is TGTGCCAGCAGCTTGTTGACAAAGGCAACGAGTTATGGCTACACCTTC. Full variable domain (missing parts from reference TRBV5-8 and TRBJ1-2): EAGVTQSPTHLIKTRGQQATLRCSPISGHTSVYWYQQALGLGLQFLLWYDEGEERNRGNFPPRFSGRQFPNYSSELNVNALELEDSALYLCASSLLTKATSYGYTFGSGTRLTVV.

The chain combines TRBV4-1 with TRBJ2-2; D remains unclear. The CDR3 is 13 amino acids. The germline gives CDR1 MGHRA, CDR2 YSYEKL. Trimming took 2 bases from V and 7 from J, leaving 8 bases between them. CDR3 sequence: CASSQLTSGELFF. The CDR3 DNA reads TGCGCCAGCAGCCAACTTACCAGCGGGGAGCTGTTTTTT.

The CDR3, as DNA: TGTGCCAGTAGTATAGAAGAGTTGGCAGGGCGAGCTTTCTTT. As protein: CASSIEELAGRAFF. This chain joins TRBV19 and TRBJ1-1, with D possibly TRBD1 on 5 matching bases. The germline V gene has CDR1 LNHDA and CDR2 SQIVND (reference sequence). This CDR3 contains 14 residues. V lost 0 bases and J 10 bases, leaving 15 bases between the germline ends.

The count of this clone is one. This chain uses TRBV11-2 with TRBJ2-7, with 11 nucleotides matching TRBD2. The V gene's germline CDR1 is SGHAT and CDR2 FQNNGV. The length of the CDR3 is 18 residues. Germline trimming cut 1 base from V and 0 bases from J; bases unmatched to any gene: 8. CDR3 protein: CASSLAGGLAASSYEQYF. CDR3 DNA: TGTGCCAGCAGCTTAGCCGGGGGACTAGCGGCGAGCTCCTACGAGCAGTACTTC.

This clone came up once. V and J are TRBV10-2 and TRBJ1-4, with 12 bases that match TRBD1. Germline assignment: CDR1 WSHSY and CDR2 SAAADI. The length of the CDR3 is 15 residues. V was pared by 6 bases and J by 8 bases, with 7 bases of the junction left unmatched. The CDR3 spells CASRPGQGAVEKLFF. The CDR3 nucleotides are TGCGCCAGCAGACCGGGACAGGGGGCCGTGGAAAAACTGTTTTTT.

This chain links TRBV7-8 with TRBJ2-7; the D gene is possibly TRBD2 (5 bases). The germline V gene encodes CDR1 SGHVS and CDR2 FQNEAQ. V was shortened by 8 bases and J by 5 bases, with 19 bases between the two germline ends. The CDR3 runs to 14 residues. The CDR3 DNA reads as TGTGCCAGCCATCGGTGGGAGAAAACTGACGAGCAGTACTTC. Amino acids: CASHRWEKTDEQYF.

The CDR3 region has the DNA TGTGCCAGCAGCCCCAGGGCAGGATCAGAGACCCAGTACTTC. This translates into CASSPRAGSETQYF. J is TRBJ2-5 and V is TRBV11-2; maybe TRBD1 (5 bases). The CDR3 is 14 amino acids. V was pared by 5 bases and J by 4 bases, with 14 bases between. CDR1 is SGHAT, CDR2 FQNNGV, per germline.

The chain couples TRBV18 to TRBJ2-2; tentative D call: TRBD1 (5 bases). Germline V gene data show CDR1 as KGHSH and CDR2 as LQKENI. The V end lost 6 bases, the J end lost 1 base, and 9 bases lay between the germline ends. CDR3 size: 14 residues. CDR3 amino acids: CASSPTGNTGELFF. CDR3 nucleotides: TGTGCCAGCTCCCCAACAGGGAACACCGGGGAGCTGTTTTTT. The variable domain in full, with the rest retrieved from reference TRBV18 and TRBJ2-2, is NAGVMQNPRHLVRRRGQEARLRCSPMKGHSHVYWYRQLPEEGLKFMVYLQKENIIDESGMPKERFSAEFPKEGPSILRIQQVVRGDSAAYFCASSPTGNTGELFFGEGSRLTVL.

The rearrangement uses TRBV11-2 and TRBJ2-5; the D gene is possibly TRBD2 (6 bases). Trimming removed 5 bases from V and 7 bases from J, with 23 bases in between. The CDR3 has 16 residues. CDR1 SGHAT and CDR2 FQNNGV come from the germline V gene. CDR3: CASSPRGGSGARTQYF. The CDR3 DNA reads TGTGCCAGCAGCCCTCGGGGAGGTAGCGGAGCGAGGACCCAGTACTTC.

This rearrangement joins TRBV19 to TRBJ2-7; 9 nucleotides line up with TRBD1. V trimming: 3 bases; J trimming: 3 bases; junction bases outside the gene matches: 6. There are 15 residues in the CDR3. Germline V lookup: CDR1 LNHDA, CDR2 SQIVND (reference sequence). The CDR3 DNA is TGTGCCAGTAGTATGGGACAGGGACTCAACTACGAGCAGTACTTC. Encoded protein: CASSMGQGLNYEQYF.

The V gene is TRBV10-2, the J gene TRBJ1-5, with D maybe TRBD1 (5 bases). V lost 6 bases to trimming and J lost 4 bases, with 13 bases between them. The CDR3 loop spans 14 amino acids. Germline V gene data show CDR1 as WSHSY and CDR2 as SAAADI. The CDR3 loop reads CASREGVRNQPQHF. The CDR3 DNA reads TGCGCCAGCAGAGAAGGGGTACGTAATCAGCCCCAGCATTTT.

This sequence joins TRBV10-1 and TRBJ1-1; D possibly corresponds to TRBD1 (5 bases). The CDR3 has 11 amino acids. Per germline, CDR1 WNHNN and CDR2 SYGVQD (reference sequence). Trimming removed 5 bases from V and 9 bases from J, with 10 bases in between. CDR3 loop: CASSRSGKAFF. The CDR3 nucleotides are TGCGCCAGCAGTAGGTCAGGGAAAGCTTTCTTT.

A few counts support this clone. The chain links TRBV28 to TRBJ1-2; 7 bases line up with TRBD1. The CDR3 sequence is 14 residues long. The V gene's germline CDR1 is MDHEN and CDR2 SYDVKM. Trimming cost V 5 bases and J 7 bases; bases outside gene matches: 10. The DNA for the CDR3 is TGTGCCAGCAGTCCTCGGGACAGTTTCGTTGGCTACACCTTC. Translation gives CASSPRDSFVGYTF.

The chain employs TRBV10-3 and TRBJ2-2; D is perhaps TRBD1 (5 bases). Germline V lookup: CDR1 ENHRY, CDR2 SYGVKD. V dropped 9 bases and J dropped 3 bases, with 11 bases sitting between them. The CDR3 spans 13 residues. The CDR3 DNA reads as TGTGCCATAAGGGGTTGGGACACCGGGGAGCTGTTTTTT. Its protein is CAIRGWDTGELFF.

As to this clone: Compared with germline, one end of the junction differs, possibly owing to a read error. CDR3 sequence (DNA): TGTGCCACTCTCGACCTTACTAGTGAAAAACTGTTTTTT. Its protein product is CATLDLTSEKLFF. This chain uses TRBV2 with TRBJ1-4, with D uncertain. Germline lookup yields CDR1 SNHLY and CDR2 FYNNEI. CDR3 size: 13 residues.